The entry below describes one TCR beta chain. Germline V gene data show CDR1 as MDHEN and CDR2 as SYDVKM. The CDR3 spans 16 residues. Losses at the gene ends were 4 bases for V and 1 base for J; bases not matched to a gene: 5. PCR involved 60 Vbeta and 13 Jbeta primers. Profiled with immunoSEQ multiplex PCR; TCRdb holds only in-frame clones, not every one. Among about 250,000 clones, around 66% were seen once, and the ten largest hold approximately 2.3%. The data belong to a study of cytomegalovirus exposure and HLA in healthy donors. The sequence derives from a female donor in good health and CMV-seronegative. The gene calls are TRBV28 and TRBJ2-1; 9 bases match TRBD2. What was sequenced was PBMCs. The CDR3 nucleotides read TGTGCCAGCAGTTCGATAGCGGGAGTATCCTACAATGAGCAGTTCTTC. Translating gives CASSSIAGVSYNEQFF.